The T cell receptor beta chain described here comes from a study of identical twins. Study-level results: Those out-of-frame alpha sequences shared by twins showed an excess of low generation probability. Analyses of zero insertions could, in part, be confounded by invariant MAIT and iNKT cells.

The donors were all healthy and Caucasian. In this sample, this clonotype turned up many times. The antigen remains unidentified. Germline trimming cut 6 bases from V and 6 bases from J; bases unmatched to any gene: 7. CDR3 length: 14 residues. A universal primer site was added by template switching, and unique molecular identifiers were carried by the cDNA. TCRdb called the 5' RACE reads again in MiXCR, with one record for every CDR3 protein. Of 220,000 or so distinct CDR3 sequences in the sample, about 7% were seen once. The sample was also reused in another study, on yellow fever vaccine responses in identical twins.

The V and J genes are TRBV12-3 or TRBV12-4 and TRBJ2-7, with 11 bases matching TRBD2. The sample comprised memory (CD45RO+) T cells sorted from blood. The sequence derives from a woman younger than 30 in good health. For the CDR3, the DNA is TGTGCCAGCAGGGATAGCGGGAGGGACGTCGAGCAGTACTTC. As protein: CASRDSGRDVEQYF.